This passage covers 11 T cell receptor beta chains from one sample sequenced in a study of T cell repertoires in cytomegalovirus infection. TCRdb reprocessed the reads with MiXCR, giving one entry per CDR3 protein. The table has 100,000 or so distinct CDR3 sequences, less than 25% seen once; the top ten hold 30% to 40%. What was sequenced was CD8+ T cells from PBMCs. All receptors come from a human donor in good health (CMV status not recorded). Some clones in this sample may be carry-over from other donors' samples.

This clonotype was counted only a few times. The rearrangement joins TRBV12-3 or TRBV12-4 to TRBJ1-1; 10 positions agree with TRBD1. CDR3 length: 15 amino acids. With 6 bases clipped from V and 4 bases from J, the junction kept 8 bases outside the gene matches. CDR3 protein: CASSPGTGAGTEAFF. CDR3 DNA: TGTGCCAGCAGCCCGGGGACAGGGGCCGGCACTGAAGCTTTCTTT.

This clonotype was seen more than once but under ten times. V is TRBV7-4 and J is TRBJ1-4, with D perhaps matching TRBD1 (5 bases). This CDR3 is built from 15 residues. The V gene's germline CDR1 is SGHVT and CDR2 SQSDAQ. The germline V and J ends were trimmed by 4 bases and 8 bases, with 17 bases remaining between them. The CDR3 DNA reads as TGTGCCAGCAGCTCTCTCGGGACTGGGAACGAAAAACTGTTTTTT. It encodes CASSSLGTGNEKLFF.

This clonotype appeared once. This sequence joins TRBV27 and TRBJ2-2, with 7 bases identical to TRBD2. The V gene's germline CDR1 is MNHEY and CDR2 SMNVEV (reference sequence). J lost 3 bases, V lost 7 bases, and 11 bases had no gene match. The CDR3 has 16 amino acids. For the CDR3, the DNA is TGTGCCAGCACCCCTTGGGGGGGAGGTGACACCGGGGAGCTGTTTTTT. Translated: CASTPWGGGDTGELFF.

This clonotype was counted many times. The CDR3 DNA sequence: TGTGCCAGCAGCTCCCCCCGGAACAGGGAGTGGTCCTACGAGCAGTACTTC. This translates into CASSSPRNREWSYEQYF. The rearrangement joins TRBV11-1 to TRBJ2-7; TRBD1 might be the D (6 bases). Per germline, CDR1 SGHAT and CDR2 FQDESV (reference sequence). The CDR3 runs to 17 residues. V gave up 4 bases and J gave up 1 base, with 20 bases separating them. The entire variable domain, with the rest obtained from reference TRBV11-1 and TRBJ2-7, is as follows: EAEVAQSPRYKITEKSQAVAFWCDPISGHATLYWYRQILGQGPELLVQFQDESVVDDSQLPKDRFSAERLKGVDSTLKIQPAELGDSAMYLCASSSPRNREWSYEQYFGPGTRLTVT.

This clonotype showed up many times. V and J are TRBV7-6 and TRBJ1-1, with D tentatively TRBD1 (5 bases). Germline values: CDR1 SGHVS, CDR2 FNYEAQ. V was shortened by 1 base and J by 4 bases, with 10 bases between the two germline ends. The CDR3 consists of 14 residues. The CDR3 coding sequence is TGTGCCAGCAGCTTAGGGTCTGGGGCCACTGAAGCTTTCTTT. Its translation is CASSLGSGATEAFF.

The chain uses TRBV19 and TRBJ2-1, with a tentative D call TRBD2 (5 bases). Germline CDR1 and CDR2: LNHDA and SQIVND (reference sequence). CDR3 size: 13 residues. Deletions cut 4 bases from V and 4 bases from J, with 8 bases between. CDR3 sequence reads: CASSNGDYNEQFF. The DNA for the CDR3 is TGTGCCAGTAGTAACGGGGATTACAATGAGCAGTTCTTC.

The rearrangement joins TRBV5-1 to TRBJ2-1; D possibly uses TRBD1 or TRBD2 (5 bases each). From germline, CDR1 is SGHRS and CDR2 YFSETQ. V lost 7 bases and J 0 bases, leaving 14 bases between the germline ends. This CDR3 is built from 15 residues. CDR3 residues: CASLGVGDSYNEQFF. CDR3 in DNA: TGCGCCAGCTTGGGGGTCGGGGACTCCTACAATGAGCAGTTCTTC. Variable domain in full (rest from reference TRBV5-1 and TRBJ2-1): KAGVTQTPRYLIKTRGQQVTLSCSPISGHRSVSWYQQTPGQGLQFLFEYFSETQRNKGNFPGRFSGRQFSNSRSEMNVSTLELGDSALYLCASLGVGDSYNEQFFGPGTRLTVL.

The CDR3 nucleotides read TGTGCCAGCAGCTTGGTGACAGGAACCACAGATACGCAGTATTTT. This encodes CASSLVTGTTDTQYF. The chain couples TRBV7-9 to TRBJ2-3, with D tentatively TRBD1 (6 bases). There are 15 residues in the CDR3. Germline lookup yields CDR1 SEHNR and CDR2 FQNEAQ (reference sequence). The V end lost 3 bases, the J end lost 2 bases, and 12 bases lay between the germline ends.

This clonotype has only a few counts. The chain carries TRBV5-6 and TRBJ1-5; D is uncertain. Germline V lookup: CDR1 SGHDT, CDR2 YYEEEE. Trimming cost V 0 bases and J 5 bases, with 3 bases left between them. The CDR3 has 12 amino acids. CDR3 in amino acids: CASSLGDQPQHF. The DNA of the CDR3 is TGTGCCAGCAGCTTGGGCGATCAGCCCCAGCATTTT.

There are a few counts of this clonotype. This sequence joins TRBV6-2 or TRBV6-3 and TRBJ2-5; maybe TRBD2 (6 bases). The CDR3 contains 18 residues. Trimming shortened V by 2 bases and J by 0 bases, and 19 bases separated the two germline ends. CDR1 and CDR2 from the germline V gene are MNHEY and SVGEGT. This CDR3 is CASSYPSHGAGYQETQYF. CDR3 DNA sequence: TGTGCCAGCAGTTACCCCTCTCACGGGGCGGGGTACCAAGAGACCCAGTACTTC.

The CDR3 loop reads CASSLVPSRSTDTQYF. CDR3 nucleotides: TGCGCCAGCAGCTTGGTGCCCAGCAGAAGCACAGATACGCAGTATTTT. The chain recombines TRBV5-1 with TRBJ2-3; D gene ambiguous. The CDR3 length is 16 residues. Germline assignment: CDR1 SGHRS and CDR2 YFSETQ. V dropped 0 bases and J dropped 0 bases, with 11 bases sitting between them.